This TCR beta chain appears in the sequencing data of a study of T cell repertoires in cytomegalovirus infection. Study-level information: The authors relied on CMV epitopes, both recently identified HLA-C-restricted and well-studied HLA-B-restricted. Shared public TCR beta signatures pointed to both CMV infection and a matching HLA type. General observations from the study: In two of eight donors, the top clonotype was HLA-C-restricted CMV-specific. Based on cumulative public TCR beta family frequency, carriers of CMV plus the relevant HLA were identified.

The CDR3 length is 15 residues. Germline trimming cut 6 bases from V and 2 bases from J; bases unmatched to any gene: 8. TCRdb re-derived calls from the reads in MiXCR, one entry per CDR3 protein. The sample yields more than 65,000 distinct CDR3 sequences, around half seen once. This clonotype showed up many times. The antigen is not known. V gene TRBV12-3 or TRBV12-4 combines with J gene TRBJ1-1; 8 positions match TRBD1. The TCR sequence derives from a human donor in good health (CMV status not recorded). Some clones in this sample may be carry-over from other donors' samples. The sequences come from CD8+ T cells from cultured PBMCs, collected from culture after CMV antigen stimulation. The CDR3 region has the DNA TGTGCCAGCAGCCCCCCGACAGGGGTTAACACTGAAGCTTTCTTT. This codes for CASSPPTGVNTEAFF.